A selection of T cell receptor beta chains follows, all from one sample in a study of blood T cell repertoires in COVID-19. Profiling relied on immunoSEQ multiplex PCR, and the TCRdb table lists in-frame clones only, not all of them. The table lists 65,000 or so clones, over 80% of them singletons, with around 9.6% in the top ten. The sample was peripheral blood. The receptors originated from a young man with COVID-19, enrolled during active disease. Each CDR3 is given with its conserved first and last residue. Each record gives: clone size, V gene, J gene, D gene, CDR3 DNA, CDR3 protein. A D gene is named only where the DNA matches it firmly. Not every row has a clone size; where given, it reads once, few, many or a size class.

>once|TRBV28|TRBJ1-1|-
TGTGCCAGTACTACGTTGAACACTGAAGCTTTCTTT
CASTTLNTEAFF
>-|TRBV7-9|TRBJ1-1|-
TGTGCCAGCAGCGCTAGGGGTACAGGGTGGGACACTGAAGCTTTCTTT
CASSARGTGWDTEAFF
>-|TRBV19|TRBJ1-5|-
TGTGCCAGTAGTATAGCCCCAGGATTCAATCAGCCCCAGCATTTT
CASSIAPGFNQPQHF
>once|TRBV7-2|TRBJ1-5|-
TGTGCCAGCAGCTCCGGACACCGCAATCAGCCCCAGCATTTT
CASSSGHRNQPQHF
>-|TRBV5-8|TRBJ1-4|-
TGTGCCAGCAGCTTGGCCGGGACAACCTTTGCAACTAATGAAAAACTGTTTTTT
CASSLAGTTFATNEKLFF
>-|TRBV12-5|TRBJ1-5|-
TGTGCTAGTGGCTGGGTCGGGCGGGAATGGAATCAGCCCCAGCATTTT
CASGWVGREWNQPQHF
>-|TRBV18|TRBJ2-3|-
TGTGCCAGCTCACCGTGGGACTCCTCGGGCACAGATACGCAGTATTTT
CASSPWDSSGTDTQYF
>few|TRBV4-2|TRBJ1-5|TRBD1
TGTGCCAGCAGCCAAGATCTTGGTAGACAGGGAGACCAGCCCCAGCATTTT
CASSQDLGRQGDQPQHF
>-|TRBV9|TRBJ1-4|-
TGTGCCAGCAGCGTAGACCCCGGGGCAGCGGGTGGTGAAAAACTGTTTTTT
CASSVDPGAAGGEKLFF
>-|TRBV28|TRBJ2-7|-
TGTGCCAGCAGTACATCCTACGAGCAGTACTTC
CASSTSYEQYF
>once|TRBV24-1|TRBJ1-2|-
TGTGCCACCAGTGACTCGGCGGGTGGCTACACCTTC
CATSDSAGGYTF
>-|TRBV28|TRBJ1-1|-
TGTGCCAGCAGTTTACAAACAGGGGAAGCTTTCTTT
CASSLQTGEAFF
>-|TRBV5-4|TRBJ2-1|-
TGTGCCAGCAGCTTGGGTGAGACAGGAGGGTTCTTC
CASSLGETGGFF
>few|TRBV28|TRBJ1-5|-
TGTGCCAGCAACTTTCTCACGGAGAACTTGGATGTGCCCCAGCATTTT
CASNFLTENLDVPQHF
>-|TRBV28|TRBJ1-3|TRBD1
TGTGCCAGCAGTTACCACAGGGGCTCTGGAAACACCATATATTTT
CASSYHRGSGNTIYF
>-|TRBV9|TRBJ2-3|TRBD2
TGTGCCAGCAGCGTAGTGAGCGGGAGACCAGATACGCAGTATTTT
CASSVVSGRPDTQYF
>once|TRBV4-1|TRBJ2-1|-
TGCGCCAGCAGCCAAGAAGGGGCTGGCTACAATGAGCAGTTCTTC
CASSQEGAGYNEQFF
>-|TRBV10-1|TRBJ2-2|-
TGCGCCAGCGGGAGTATCGCCGGGGAGCTGTTTTTT
CASGSIAGELFF
>-|TRBV5-5|TRBJ1-4|TRBD1
TGTGCCAGCAGCCCAGGACAGGGGAGTGAAAAACTGTTTTTT
CASSPGQGSEKLFF
>-|TRBV18|TRBJ1-3|-
TGTGCCAGCTCACCCACAAATACCGCCCACAGGGTCTCTGGAAACACCATATATTTT
CASSPTNTAHRVSGNTIYF
>-|TRBV30|TRBJ2-5|TRBD2
TGTGCCTGGGCCCCGACTAGCGGGAGTGGCGAGACCCAGTACTTC
CAWAPTSGSGETQYF
>-|TRBV14|TRBJ1-4|-
TGTGCCAGCAGCCAAAGATATGGGACACGAAATGAAAAACTGTTTTTT
CASSQRYGTRNEKLFF